This is a list of T cell receptor beta chains from one sample in a study of early T cells in non-severe SARS-CoV-2 infection. Via MiXCR, TCRdb re-called the 5' RACE reads, giving one row per CDR3 protein. The profile covers fewer than 30,000 distinct CDR3 sequences, with roughly 4.1% appearing a single time and about 6.3% taken by the ten largest. Sequenced sample: whole blood. The receptors were gathered from an adult who was a healthcare worker with PCR-confirmed SARS-CoV-2 infection or an uninfected control (not recorded which). The conserved cysteine and the conserved F or W are not part of the CDR3 here. Each record gives: V gene, J gene, CDR3 protein.

>TRBV19|TRBJ1-5
ASSQMGTSYGQPQH
>TRBV12-3/TRBV12-4|TRBJ2-5
ASSSGFYETQY
>TRBV5-4|TRBJ2-7
ASSTGLAGGLGEQY
>TRBV5-4|TRBJ1-1
ASASPTMNTEAF
>TRBV11-1|TRBJ1-1
ASSFTRQGKSF
>TRBV21-1|TRBJ1-1
ASSSHENTEAF
>TRBV27|TRBJ1-5
ASSLMPSAAQH
>TRBV5-1|TRBJ2-1
ASTRSGGVDEQF
>TRBV5-4|TRBJ2-5
ASSLEAGETQY
>TRBV29-1|TRBJ2-5
SVKTGWETQY
>TRBV6-6|TRBJ2-7
ASSFGQGEVREQY
>TRBV7-9|TRBJ2-1
ASSFRDRANNEQF
>TRBV14|TRBJ1-3
ASSSSPIGNTIY
>TRBV7-7|TRBJ2-5
ASRIVTAQGETQY
>TRBV27|TRBJ1-4
ASSLSDVAYEKLF
>TRBV12-3/TRBV12-4|TRBJ1-1
ASSLAADRLGTEAF
>TRBV6-1|TRBJ2-7
ASRADRVGSYEQY
>TRBV27|TRBJ1-1
ASSAGMGLNTEAF
>TRBV4-1|TRBJ2-1
ASRSGGPYNEQF
>TRBV7-9|TRBJ1-5
ASSSGQGNQPQH
>TRBV2|TRBJ1-2
ASSITGGSNYGYT
>TRBV11-2|TRBJ1-3
ASSLDPRHGEAENTIY
>TRBV6-5|TRBJ2-3
ASSYSAEADTQY
>TRBV3-1|TRBJ1-1
ASSQGAGGKGAF
>TRBV5-6|TRBJ2-2
ASGLSGTGELF
>TRBV18|TRBJ1-2
ASSAGQGNRGYT
>TRBV24-1|TRBJ2-1
ATSGDLGVDEQF